This T cell receptor (beta chain) comes out of a study of blood T cell repertoires in COVID-19. Study-level information: Spain, Italy and the United States supplied samples that represented acute and convalescent COVID-19. PBMCs, B-cell-depleted T cells, or T cells were the source of the cDNA or gDNA that made up the material.

With 2 bases removed from V and 4 bases from J, the gap between germline ends came to 8 bases. CDR3 size: 13 residues. Germline CDR1 and CDR2: SGHDT and YYEEEE. Seattle researchers signed up patients amid active infection and tracked them longitudinally. Authors' analysis steps: Nucleated cell number was recorded as an estimate derived from reference gene primer amplification. Only in-frame clones appear in the TCRdb table, and some are missing; sequencing was by immunoSEQ multiplex PCR. From that table come the V and J calls and clone size; the DNA was used to work out D and trimming. The sample records roughly 100,000 clones, more than 90% being singletons.

The TCR sequence derives from a woman aged 45-65 years with COVID-19, enrolled during active disease. The sequencing sample was made of peripheral blood. The chain has TRBV5-6 and TRBJ2-3, with D perhaps matching TRBD2 (5 bases). CDR3: CASSFEGPDTQYF. The CDR3 nucleotides are TGTGCCAGCAGCTTTGAGGGTCCAGATACGCAGTATTTT.